This T cell receptor (beta chain) was retrieved from a study of control samples from healthy donors and cancer patients. Assay: immunoSEQ multiplex PCR; the TCRdb copy retains only in-frame clones and omits some. Among more than 150,000 clones listed, 92% were seen once. V lost 9 bases to trimming and J lost 5 bases; unmatched junction nucleotides: 8. Germline loops: CDR1 LNHDA, CDR2 SQIVND (reference sequence). CDR3 size: 15 residues. The chain carries TRBV19 and TRBJ2-3; 13 bases are a match to TRBD2. The TCR was taken from a woman aged 25 to 39 in good health. The sample comprised blood. The CDR3 protein is CASRTSGREGDTQYF. The CDR3, as DNA: TGTGCCAGCAGGACTAGCGGGAGAGAAGGAGATACGCAGTATTTT.